This entry describes one T cell receptor beta chain. V gave up 5 bases and J gave up 0 bases, with 8 bases separating them. The CDR3 extends over 15 amino acids. From germline, CDR1 is MDHEN and CDR2 SYDVKM. Method: immunoSEQ multiplex PCR; TCRdb's copy keeps in-frame clones and lacks some. The sample yields some 720,000 clones, approximately 90% seen once. The source of the sample is a study of shared T cell receptors in the human thymus. A further study also used this sample, focusing on human thymus T cells. Per that study: Thymus specimens were resections from corrective heart surgery. Apparent skewing of V and J gene usage characterized both thymic and blood repertoires.

The chain has TRBV28 and TRBJ2-6; weak D call: TRBD2 (5 bases). Sequencing was carried out using thymocytes. This clonotype originated in a boy in the first two years of life with a congenital heart defect. The CDR3 protein is CASSPLASGANVLTF. The CDR3 DNA is TGTGCCAGCAGTCCGCTAGCCTCTGGGGCCAACGTCCTGACTTTC.